This T cell receptor (beta chain) was documented in a study of T cell responses to AZD1222 COVID-19 vaccine. Sequenced by immunoSEQ multiplex PCR; TCRdb stores in-frame clones only, minus some. The profile shows more than 140,000 clones, 88% of them singletons. This CDR3 has 14 residues. V shed 6 bases, J shed 4 bases, and the junction held 5 bases outside the gene matches. Germline V CDR1 and CDR2: MDHEN, SYDVKM. As concerns this clone: Its target is unknown.

Whole-study findings and limits: The donor group comprised mostly white British people and more females; the analysis possibly underestimated clonal diversity. Two AZD1222 administrations were followed by greater Spike-specific TCR breadth and depth. CD4 TCRs covered the whole spike, strongest at regions 160-218 and 743-854. Among AZD1222 vaccinees, only 5 or 6 were seropositive at baseline.

J is TRBJ1-5 and V is TRBV28, with 8 bases aligning to TRBD1. The sequencing here drew on peripheral blood, taken on day 0 of AZD1222 vaccination. The receptor was isolated from an adult in good health. CDR3 in DNA: TGTGCCAGCAGGAGGACAGGGAGGAATCAGCCCCAGCATTTT. Translation: CASRRTGRNQPQHF.